This TCR beta chain originates from a study of vaccination effects on CD4 cells after COVID-19 (dated by TCRdb to between 2022 and 2023). About the full investigation: Each participant received two doses of an mRNA SARS-CoV-2 vaccine, either BNT162b2 or mRNA-1273. The study compared SARS-CoV-2 spike-specific CD4+ TCR repertoires before and after mRNA vaccination in COVID-19 convalescent patients and infection-naive vaccine recipients. Cultures from other donors in the study were sequenced with the Oncomine TCR Beta short-read assay on an Illumina iSeq 100. In two convalescent patients, pre-vaccine samples were collected 16 days and one week ahead of the first dose, 142 and 148 days after COVID-19 diagnosis. The full study included over 8 COVID-19 convalescent patients and several SARS-CoV-2-naive healthy vaccine recipients. Broad study findings and their caveats: At late post-vaccination timepoints, both infection-induced and vaccine-induced clones showed marked clonal contraction, consistent with waning T cell responses. In convalescent patients, the post-vaccine spike-reactive repertoire consisted mainly of new vaccine-induced clones, largely distinct from infection-induced clones. The study was limited by a small number of convalescent patients and lacked early post-infection timepoints.

Receptor libraries were prepared by the immunoSEQ multiplex PCR assay. DNA from the CD4+ T cells that had been cultured and isolated underwent TCR beta CDR3 sequencing. In the source study's methods: The analysis removed non-productive TCR sequences, trimmed reads to the CDR3 region, and retained only CDR3s that were 7 or more amino acids long. Antigen-specific clonotypes were identified using the MANAFEST web app by comparison of expansion in peptide wells against reference cultures. To count as positive, a clone had to show expansion at FDR<0.05 compared with the reference and with all other wells, an odds ratio above 5, and a frequency above 0.1% in two replicate wells. Clonotypes significantly expanded in SARS-CoV-2 spike wells and in at least one common cold coronavirus spike condition were defined as cross-reactive. Levenshtein distance calculated with the stringdist R package was used to assess CDR3 similarity, and unrooted trees were constructed with ape in R 3.6.1. What TCRdb holds here is the immuneACCESS table cut down to in-frame rearrangements. Part of the clones is not present; checked against another copy, under half of the missing clones reflect an unresolved V gene, and the others are unexplained. That table furnishes V, J and clone size, whereas the DNA furnished D and trimming. The sample table records 40,000 to 50,000 clones; around 72% of these occur just once. Under 40% of the sample goes to the ten largest clones.

Reading from cysteine to phenylalanine, the CDR3 counts 18 amino acids. Solely the CDR3 DNA is kept, with 54 bases framed from the first base. Trimmed from V: 5 bases; trimmed from J: 6 bases; junction bases lacking a gene match: 13. CDR1 and CDR2 are drawn from the germline V gene: SGHVS, FQNEAQ. Concerning this clone: Its antigen is not yet known. One base away there is no much larger clone; base qualities are not given.

To identify antigen-specific CD4+ T cell clonotypes by their expansion, the ViraFEST assay first stimulated PBMC with viral peptide pools and then applied TCR sequencing. After about 9 days of culture, CD4+ T cells were isolated with the EasySep CD4+ T cell isolation kit. Convalescent patients had PCR-confirmed SARS-CoV-2 infection between March and December 2020, before Alpha, Beta and Delta variants emerged in the United States. Some 2 million PBMC per well were cultured with 9 to 10 ug/ml peptides in IMDM containing approximately 4.5% human AB serum, roughly 10 IU/ml IL-2 and gentamicin. Half of the culture medium was replaced with fresh IL-2-containing medium on days 3 and 7. Each peptide stimulation condition was cultured in triplicate wells unless otherwise noted. Using Ficoll-Paque Plus gradient centrifugation, PBMC were separated from whole blood and then either used fresh or cryopreserved at -140C. The QIAamp micro DNA kit was used to extract genomic DNA from the cultured CD4+ T cells.

Sequencing was performed on CD4+ T cells from PBMCs cultured with a peptide pool, taken before COVID-19 vaccination. The receptor's source is a human donor who had a prior SARS-CoV-2 infection. Rearrangement joined TRBV7-8 to TRBJ2-2; the junction holds 12 bases that match TRBD2. The CDR3 has the sequence CASSARSLAGGPPGELFF. The nucleotide sequence reads TGTGCCAGCAGCGCCCGGTCCCTAGCGGGAGGGCCCCCCGGGGAGCTGTTTTTT.